This is a list of T cell receptor beta chains from one sample in a study of T cells in Graves' hyperthyroidism and ophthalmopathy. TCRdb reprocessed the multiplex PCR reads with MiXCR, giving one entry per CDR3 protein. The repertoire holds some 600,000 distinct CDR3 sequences, with more than 11% as singletons. Sequencing was performed on blood. Receptor source: a woman in her thirties with Graves' hyperthyroidism that later progressed to Graves' ophthalmopathy. CDR3s include the opening cysteine and the closing phenylalanine or tryptophan. Each record gives: clone size, V gene, J gene, CDR3 protein. The size field is filled for only some rows; it gives once, few, many or a size class.

clone_size: many
v_call: TRBV5-1
j_call: TRBJ2-2
cdr3_aa: CASSSGTGGLIGELFF

clone_size: few
v_call: TRBV7-9
j_call: TRBJ2-7
cdr3_aa: CASGGELNSYEQYF

clone_size: many
v_call: TRBV30
j_call: TRBJ2-7
cdr3_aa: CAWSGTGKTYEQYF

clone_size: NA
v_call: TRBV7-9
j_call: TRBJ1-1
cdr3_aa: CASSLFGINTEAFF

clone_size: NA
v_call: TRBV20-1
j_call: TRBJ2-5
cdr3_aa: CSARLTGRETQYF

clone_size: many
v_call: TRBV15
j_call: TRBJ1-4
cdr3_aa: CATNPGPTNEKLFF

clone_size: many
v_call: TRBV5-8
j_call: TRBJ2-1
cdr3_aa: CASSLDSLNEQFF

clone_size: many
v_call: TRBV18
j_call: TRBJ1-1
cdr3_aa: CASSPPGRENTEAFF

clone_size: many
v_call: TRBV7-2
j_call: TRBJ1-2
cdr3_aa: CASSSPGRFIYGYTF

clone_size: NA
v_call: TRBV19
j_call: TRBJ2-5
cdr3_aa: CASSINRGQETQYF

clone_size: NA
v_call: TRBV27
j_call: TRBJ2-7
cdr3_aa: CASSPGPGTSYEQYF

clone_size: many
v_call: TRBV5-1
j_call: TRBJ1-1
cdr3_aa: CASSDQENTEAFF

clone_size: many
v_call: TRBV19
j_call: TRBJ1-2
cdr3_aa: CASTKGTGFQSYYGYTF

clone_size: NA
v_call: TRBV3-1
j_call: TRBJ2-4
cdr3_aa: CASSQAPSKNIQYF

clone_size: many
v_call: TRBV11-3
j_call: TRBJ1-4
cdr3_aa: CASSLTQGGEKLFF

clone_size: NA
v_call: TRBV20-1
j_call: TRBJ2-1
cdr3_aa: CSARENKMVNEQFF

clone_size: many
v_call: TRBV19
j_call: TRBJ1-4
cdr3_aa: CASSSRRTGTRGGEKLFF